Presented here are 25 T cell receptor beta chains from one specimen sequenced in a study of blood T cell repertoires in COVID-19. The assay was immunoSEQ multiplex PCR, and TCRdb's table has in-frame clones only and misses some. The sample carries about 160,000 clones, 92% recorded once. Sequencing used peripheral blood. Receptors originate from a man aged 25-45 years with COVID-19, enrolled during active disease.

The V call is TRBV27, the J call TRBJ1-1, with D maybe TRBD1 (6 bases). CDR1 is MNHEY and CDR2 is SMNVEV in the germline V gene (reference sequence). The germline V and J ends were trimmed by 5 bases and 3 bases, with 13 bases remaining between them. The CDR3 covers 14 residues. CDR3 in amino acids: CASSPGRGYTEAFF. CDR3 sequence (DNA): TGTGCCAGCAGTCCCGGGAGGGGGTACACTGAAGCTTTCTTT.

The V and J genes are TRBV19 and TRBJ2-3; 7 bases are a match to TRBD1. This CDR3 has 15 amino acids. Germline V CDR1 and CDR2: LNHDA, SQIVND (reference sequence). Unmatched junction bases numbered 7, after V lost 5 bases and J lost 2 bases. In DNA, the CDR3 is TGTGCCAGTAGTCCCGGGACAGCGATCACAGATACGCAGTATTTT. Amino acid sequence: CASSPGTAITDTQYF.

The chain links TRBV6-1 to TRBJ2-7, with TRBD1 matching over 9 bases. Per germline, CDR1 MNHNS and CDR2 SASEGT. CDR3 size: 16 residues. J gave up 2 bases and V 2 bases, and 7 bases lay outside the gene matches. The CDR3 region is CASSEKPGQGPYEQYF. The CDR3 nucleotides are TGTGCCAGCAGTGAAAAGCCGGGACAGGGACCCTACGAGCAGTACTTC.

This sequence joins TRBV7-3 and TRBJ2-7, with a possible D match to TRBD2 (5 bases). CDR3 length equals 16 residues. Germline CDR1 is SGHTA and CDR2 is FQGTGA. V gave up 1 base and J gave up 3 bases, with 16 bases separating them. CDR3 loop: CASSLRIPTSYYEQYF. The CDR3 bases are TGTGCCAGCAGCTTAAGAATCCCAACTAGTTACTACGAGCAGTACTTC.

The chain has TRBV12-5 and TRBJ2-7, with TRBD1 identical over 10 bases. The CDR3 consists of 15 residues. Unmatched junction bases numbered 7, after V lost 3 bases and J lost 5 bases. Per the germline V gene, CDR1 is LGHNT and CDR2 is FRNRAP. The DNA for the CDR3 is TGTGCTAGTGGTTTTCGTCTGACAGGGGGCCACGAGCAGTACTTC. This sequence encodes CASGFRLTGGHEQYF.

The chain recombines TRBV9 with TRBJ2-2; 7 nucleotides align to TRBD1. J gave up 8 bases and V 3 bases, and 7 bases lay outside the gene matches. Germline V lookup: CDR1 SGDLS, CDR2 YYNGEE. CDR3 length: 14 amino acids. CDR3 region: CASSARQGVGELFF. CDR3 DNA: TGTGCCAGCAGCGCCAGACAGGGCGTGGGGGAGCTGTTTTTT.

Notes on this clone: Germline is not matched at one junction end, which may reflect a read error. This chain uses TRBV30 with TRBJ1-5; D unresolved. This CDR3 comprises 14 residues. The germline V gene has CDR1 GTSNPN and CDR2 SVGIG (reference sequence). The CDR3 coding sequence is TGTGCCTGGAGTGTACCCAGGCTCAATCGGCCCCAGCATTTT. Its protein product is CAWSVPRLNRPQHF.

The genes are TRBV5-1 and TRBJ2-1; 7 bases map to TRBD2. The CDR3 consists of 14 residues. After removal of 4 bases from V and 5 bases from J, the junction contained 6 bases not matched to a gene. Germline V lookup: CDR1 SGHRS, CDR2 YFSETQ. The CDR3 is CASSPLASNNEQFF. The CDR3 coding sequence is TGCGCCAGCAGCCCACTAGCGTCCAACAATGAGCAGTTCTTC.

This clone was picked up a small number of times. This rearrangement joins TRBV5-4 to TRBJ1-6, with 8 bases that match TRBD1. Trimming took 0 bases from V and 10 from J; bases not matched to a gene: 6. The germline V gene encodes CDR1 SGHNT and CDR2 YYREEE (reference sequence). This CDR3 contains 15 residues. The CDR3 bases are TGTGCCAGCAGCTTGGCAGGGGGCGCCTACTCACCCCTCCACTTT. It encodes CASSLAGGAYSPLHF.

The DNA of the CDR3 is TGTGCCAGCAGCTTAGACCAGGGCCCCAATCAGCCCCAGCATTTT. Translated: CASSLDQGPNQPQHF. The chain is built from TRBV11-2 and TRBJ1-5, with a weak D call TRBD1 (5 bases). Germline V CDR1 and CDR2: SGHAT, FQNNGV. The CDR3 length is 15 residues. The V end lost 0 bases, the J end lost 3 bases, and 9 bases lay between the germline ends.

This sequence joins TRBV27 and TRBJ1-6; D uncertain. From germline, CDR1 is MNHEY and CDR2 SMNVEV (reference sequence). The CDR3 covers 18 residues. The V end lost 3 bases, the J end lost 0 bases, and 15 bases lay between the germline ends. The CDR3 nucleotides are TGTGCCAGCAGTTTTGACGCCAGGCCCAGCTCCTATAATTCACCCCTCCACTTT. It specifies CASSFDARPSSYNSPLHF.

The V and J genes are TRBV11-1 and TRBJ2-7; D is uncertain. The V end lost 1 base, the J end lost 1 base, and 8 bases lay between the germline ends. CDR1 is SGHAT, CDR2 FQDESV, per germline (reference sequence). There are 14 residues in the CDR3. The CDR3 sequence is CASSLEQHSYEQYF. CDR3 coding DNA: TGTGCCAGCAGCTTAGAACAGCATTCCTACGAGCAGTACTTC.

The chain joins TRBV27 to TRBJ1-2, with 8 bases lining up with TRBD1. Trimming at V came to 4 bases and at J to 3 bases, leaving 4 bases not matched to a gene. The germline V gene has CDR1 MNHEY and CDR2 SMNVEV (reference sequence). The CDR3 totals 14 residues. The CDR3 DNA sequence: TGTGCCAGCAGTTGGACAGGGAAGGACTATGGCTACACCTTC. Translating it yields CASSWTGKDYGYTF.

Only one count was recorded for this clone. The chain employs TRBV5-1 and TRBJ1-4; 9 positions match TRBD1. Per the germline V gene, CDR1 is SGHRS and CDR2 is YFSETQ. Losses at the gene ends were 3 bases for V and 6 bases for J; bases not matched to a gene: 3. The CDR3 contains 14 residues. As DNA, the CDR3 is TGCGCCAGCAGCTCACAGGGGGCGGATGAAAAACTGTTTTTT. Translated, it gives CASSSQGADEKLFF. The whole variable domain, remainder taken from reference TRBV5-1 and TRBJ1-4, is KAGVTQTPRYLIKTRGQQVTLSCSPISGHRSVSWYQQTPGQGLQFLFEYFSETQRNKGNFPGRFSGRQFSNSRSEMNVSTLELGDSALYLCASSSQGADEKLFFGSGTQLSVL.

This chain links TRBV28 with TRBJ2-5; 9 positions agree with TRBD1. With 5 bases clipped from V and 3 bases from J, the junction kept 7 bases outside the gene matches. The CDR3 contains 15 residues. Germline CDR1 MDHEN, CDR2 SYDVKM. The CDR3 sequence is CASSPAGTGKETQYF. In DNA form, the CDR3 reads TGTGCCAGCAGTCCCGCCGGGACAGGGAAAGAGACCCAGTACTTC.

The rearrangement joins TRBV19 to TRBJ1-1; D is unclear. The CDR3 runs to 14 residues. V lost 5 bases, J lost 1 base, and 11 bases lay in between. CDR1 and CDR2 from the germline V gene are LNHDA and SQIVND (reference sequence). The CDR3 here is CASSRGSSNTEAFF. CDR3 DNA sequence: TGTGCCAGTAGTCGAGGCTCTTCGAACACTGAAGCTTTCTTT.

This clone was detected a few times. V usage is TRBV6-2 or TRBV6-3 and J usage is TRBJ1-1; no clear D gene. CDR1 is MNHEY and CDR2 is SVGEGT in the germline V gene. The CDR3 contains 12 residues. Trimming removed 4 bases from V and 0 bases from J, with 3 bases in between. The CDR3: CASSSMNTEAFF. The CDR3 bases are TGTGCCAGCAGTTCTATGAACACTGAAGCTTTCTTT.

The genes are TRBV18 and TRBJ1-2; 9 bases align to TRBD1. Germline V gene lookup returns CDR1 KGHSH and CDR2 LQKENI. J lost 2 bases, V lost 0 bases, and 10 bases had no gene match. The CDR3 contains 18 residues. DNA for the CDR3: TGTGCCAGCTCACCACCCCTAGTGGGGACAGGGATAAACTATGGCTACACCTTC. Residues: CASSPPLVGTGINYGYTF.

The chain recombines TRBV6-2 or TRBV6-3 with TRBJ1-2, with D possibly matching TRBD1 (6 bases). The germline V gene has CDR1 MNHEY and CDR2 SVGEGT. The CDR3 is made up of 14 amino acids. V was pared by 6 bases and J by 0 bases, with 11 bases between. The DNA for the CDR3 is TGTGCCAGCAGACCTGGGACAACTAACTATGGCTACACCTTC. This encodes CASRPGTTNYGYTF.

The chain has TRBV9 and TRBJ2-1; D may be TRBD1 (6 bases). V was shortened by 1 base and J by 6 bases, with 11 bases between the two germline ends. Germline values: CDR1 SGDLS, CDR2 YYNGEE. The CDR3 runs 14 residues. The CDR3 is CASSVRARGNEQFF. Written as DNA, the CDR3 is TGTGCCAGCAGCGTAAGGGCCAGGGGCAATGAGCAGTTCTTC.

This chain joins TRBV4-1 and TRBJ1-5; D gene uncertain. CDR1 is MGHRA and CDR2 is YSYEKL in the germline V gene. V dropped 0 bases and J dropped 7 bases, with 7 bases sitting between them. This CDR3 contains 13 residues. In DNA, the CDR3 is TGCGCCAGCAGCCAAGATCAGAACCAGCCCCAGCATTTT. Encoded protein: CASSQDQNQPQHF.

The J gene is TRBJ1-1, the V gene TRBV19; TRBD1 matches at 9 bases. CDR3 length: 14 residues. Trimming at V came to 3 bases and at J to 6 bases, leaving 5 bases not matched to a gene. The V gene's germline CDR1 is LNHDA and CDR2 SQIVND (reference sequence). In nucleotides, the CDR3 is TGTGCCAGTAGTATGGACAGGGGATCTTCTGAAGCTTTCTTT. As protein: CASSMDRGSSEAFF.

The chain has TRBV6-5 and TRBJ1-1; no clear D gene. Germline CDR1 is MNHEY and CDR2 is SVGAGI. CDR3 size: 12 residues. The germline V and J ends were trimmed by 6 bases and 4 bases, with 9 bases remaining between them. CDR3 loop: CASREGGTEAFF. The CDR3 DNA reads TGTGCCAGCAGGGAGGGTGGCACTGAAGCTTTCTTT.

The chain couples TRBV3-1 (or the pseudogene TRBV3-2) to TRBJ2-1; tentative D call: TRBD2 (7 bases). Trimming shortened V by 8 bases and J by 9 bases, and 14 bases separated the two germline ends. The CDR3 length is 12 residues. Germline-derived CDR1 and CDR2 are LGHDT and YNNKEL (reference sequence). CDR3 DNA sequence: TGTGCCAGCGCCGTGGGGGGGGCTGAGCAGTTCTTC. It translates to CASAVGGAEQFF.

This CDR3 reads CASSHPRRDRGLNSPLHF. CDR3 in DNA: TGTGCCAGCAGCCACCCCAGGCGGGATCGAGGGCTCAATTCACCCCTCCACTTT. The chain has TRBV3-1 (or the pseudogene TRBV3-2) and TRBJ1-6; D unresolved. Germline CDR1 and CDR2: LGHDT and YNNKEL (reference sequence). CDR3 length equals 18 residues. The ends were cut back, 3 bases at V and 7 bases at J, with 22 bases in the middle.